This T cell receptor beta chain was sequenced in a study of T cells of healthy individuals. TCRdb fed the 5' RACE reads into MiXCR, producing one record per CDR3 protein. Here the sample spans about 96,000 distinct CDR3 sequences, around 17% being singletons. This clonotype was seen ten or more times. The germline V and J ends were trimmed by 2 bases and 0 bases, with 17 bases remaining between them. The CDR3 has 18 amino acids. From germline, CDR1 is SGHTA and CDR2 FQGNSA. The rearrangement links TRBV7-2 to TRBJ1-3; D not certain. The source is a human donor in good health. The CDR3: CASSLQFRRVDSGNTIYF. Here the CDR3 DNA reads TGTGCCAGCAGCTTACAATTTAGGCGGGTAGACTCTGGAAACACCATATATTTT. Filled out from reference TRBV7-2 and TRBJ1-3, the complete variable domain reads GAGVSQSPSNKVTEKGKDVELRCDPISGHTALYWYRQSLGQGLEFLIYFQGNSAPDKSGLPSDRFSAERTGGSVSTLTIQRTQQEDSAVYLCASSLQFRRVDSGNTIYFGEGSWLTVV.